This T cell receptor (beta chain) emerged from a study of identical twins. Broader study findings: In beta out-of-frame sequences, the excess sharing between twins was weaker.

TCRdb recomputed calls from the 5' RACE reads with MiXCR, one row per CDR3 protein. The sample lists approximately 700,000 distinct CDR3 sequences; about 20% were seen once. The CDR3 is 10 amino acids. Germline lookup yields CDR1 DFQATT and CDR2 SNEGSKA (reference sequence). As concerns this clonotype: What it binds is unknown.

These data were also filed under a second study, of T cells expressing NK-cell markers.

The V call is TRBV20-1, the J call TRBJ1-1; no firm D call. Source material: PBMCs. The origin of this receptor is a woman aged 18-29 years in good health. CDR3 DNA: TGCAGCGGTACTGACACTGAAGCTTTCTTT. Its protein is CSGTDTEAFF.